Presented here are 22 T cell receptor beta chains from one specimen sequenced in a study of CD8+ T cells in alopecia areata. Reverse transcribed after extraction, RNA yielded cDNA as the sequencing template. Clones were read by immunoSEQ multiplex PCR, and TCRdb kept only the in-frame ones, dropping some. The sample lists about 150,000 clones, under 60% seen once, with 15% to 20% in the top ten. The sequencing used CD8+ T cells sorted from blood, collected at week 0. These receptors all stem from a human donor with alopecia areata.

This clone was counted only a few times. The chain is built from TRBV5-1 and TRBJ2-1; weak D call: TRBD2 (6 bases). The CDR3 runs to 14 residues. The V gene lost 4 bases and the J gene lost 7 bases, with 15 bases spanning the gap. Germline V gene lookup returns CDR1 SGHRS and CDR2 YFSETQ. DNA for the CDR3: TGCGCCAGCAGCCTTCCGGCACTAGCAAATGAGCAGTTCTTC. Translating gives CASSLPALANEQFF.

The chain employs TRBV27 and TRBJ1-4; D remains unclear. The germline CDR1 and CDR2 sequences are MNHEY and SMNVEV (reference sequence). The CDR3 loop spans 15 amino acids. V dropped 7 bases and J dropped 0 bases, with 12 bases sitting between them. The CDR3 here is CASTALGTTNEKLFF. The CDR3 coding sequence is TGTGCCAGCACCGCCCTAGGAACAACTAATGAAAAACTGTTTTTT. The whole variable domain, remainder taken from reference TRBV27 and TRBJ1-4, is EAQVTQNPRYLITVTGKKLTVTCSQNMNHEYMSWYRQDPGLGLRQIYYSMNVEVTDKGDVPEGYKVSRKEKRNFPLILESPSPNQTSLYFCASTALGTTNEKLFFGSGTQLSVL.

For the CDR3, the DNA is TGTGCCTGTAGGGACAGGGGGCAAGTCGGCTACACCTTC. Its translation is CACRDRGQVGYTF. The genes are TRBV30 and TRBJ1-2, with 12 bases aligning to TRBD1. The CDR3 is made up of 13 amino acids. The trim removed 6 bases at V and 8 bases at J, leaving 7 bases unmatched. CDR1 is GTSNPN and CDR2 is SVGIG in the germline V gene (reference sequence).

In its sample, this clone was seen a few times. V is TRBV30 and J is TRBJ2-5; D gene unclear. The CDR3 runs 14 residues. Trimming removed 2 bases at V and 2 bases at J, with 12 bases between. Per the germline V gene, CDR1 is GTSNPN and CDR2 is SVGIG (reference sequence). In nucleotides, the CDR3 is TGTGCCTGGAGTAATAGGCACCCTCAAGAGACCCAGTACTTC. Protein sequence: CAWSNRHPQETQYF.

This clone was seen a few times. The chain combines TRBV5-1 with TRBJ2-3, with D unclear. The CDR3 runs to 13 residues. Per germline, CDR1 SGHRS and CDR2 YFSETQ. The V end lost 4 bases, the J end lost 2 bases, and 8 bases lay between the germline ends. The CDR3, as DNA: TGCGCCAGCAGCGGCAGATACACAGATACGCAGTATTTT. This sequence encodes CASSGRYTDTQYF.

The rearrangement links TRBV30 to TRBJ1-1; weak D call: TRBD1 (5 bases). Germline values: CDR1 GTSNPN, CDR2 SVGIG (reference sequence). The CDR3 sequence is 13 residues long. V lost 3 bases to trimming and J lost 3 bases, with 11 bases between them. The CDR3 region has the DNA TGTGCCTGGAGGGCCGGGACTTACACTGAAGCTTTCTTT. This codes for CAWRAGTYTEAFF.

The chain recombines TRBV7-8 with TRBJ1-1; 8 bases fit TRBD1. In germline, CDR1 is SGHVS, CDR2 FQNEAQ. CDR3 size: 15 residues. Germline trimming cut 4 bases from V and 1 base from J; bases unmatched to any gene: 5. The CDR3 is CASSYDRGPNTEAFF. The CDR3 DNA follows: TGTGCCAGCAGCTACGACAGGGGTCCGAACACTGAAGCTTTCTTT.

The chain employs TRBV20-1 and TRBJ1-1, with D unresolved. Trimming took 5 bases from V and 2 from J, leaving 6 bases between them. Germline CDR1 is DFQATT and CDR2 is SNEGSKA (reference sequence). This CDR3 is built from 11 residues. CDR3: CSAFDNTEAFF. In nucleotides, the CDR3 is TGCAGTGCTTTCGACAACACTGAAGCTTTCTTT.

This clone was counted ten times or more. The chain uses TRBV5-6 and TRBJ1-1; the D gene is possibly TRBD1 (5 bases). Germline CDR1 reads SGHDT; CDR2 reads YYEEEE. The CDR3 spans 12 residues. Trimming took 2 bases from V and 6 from J, leaving 8 bases between them. In nucleotides, the CDR3 is TGTGCCAGCAGCTTCGGGGGATCTGAAGCTTTCTTT. Protein sequence: CASSFGGSEAFF.

The chain carries TRBV15 and TRBJ2-4, with 7 bases fitting TRBD2. After removal of 0 bases from V and 8 bases from J, the junction contained 1 base not matched to a gene. CDR3 size: 13 residues. Germline V CDR1 and CDR2: LNHNV, YYDKDF (reference sequence). CDR3 nucleotide sequence: TGTGCCACCAGCAGAGATCGGGGGGACATTCAGTACTTC. It codes for CATSRDRGDIQYF.

This clone appeared a few times. This chain connects TRBV7-9 to TRBJ1-1; D not resolved. CDR1 and CDR2 from the germline V gene are SEHNR and FQNEAQ (reference sequence). Trimming removed 6 bases at V and 6 bases at J, with 11 bases between. The CDR3 loop spans 12 amino acids. CDR3 protein: CASRPFLPEAFF. CDR3 sequence (DNA): TGTGCCAGCAGACCCTTTCTCCCTGAAGCTTTCTTT.

In its sample, this clone was seen a few times. This sequence joins TRBV29-1 and TRBJ2-7; D might be TRBD1 (6 bases). CDR3 length: 13 amino acids. Per the germline V gene, CDR1 is SQVTM and CDR2 is ANQGSEA. Trimming took 5 bases from V and 7 from J, leaving 18 bases between them. The DNA for the CDR3 is TGCAGCGTTACGACAGGAAGGGCGCGGGAGCAGTACTTC. Residues: CSVTTGRAREQYF.

For the CDR3, the DNA is TGTGCCAGCAGTGAGACAGATTTCTACGAGCAGTACTTC. Translated: CASSETDFYEQYF. The J gene is TRBJ2-7, the V gene TRBV6-1; D possibly corresponds to TRBD1 (5 bases). V was cut by 3 bases and J by 3 bases, with 9 bases left in between. CDR1 is MNHNS, CDR2 SASEGT, per germline. This CDR3 has 13 amino acids.

This clone appeared once. J is TRBJ2-6 and V is TRBV29-1; no firm D call. Germline CDR1 SQVTM, CDR2 ANQGSEA. The CDR3 is 15 amino acids. The germline V and J ends were trimmed by 5 bases and 2 bases, with 13 bases remaining between them. Here the CDR3 DNA reads TGCAGCGTTCAAAGCCCCGAAACTGGGGCCAACGTCCTGACTTTC. Its translation is CSVQSPETGANVLTF. Together with reference TRBV29-1 and TRBJ2-6, the CDR3 gives the full variable domain: SAVISQKPSRDICQRGTSLTIQCQVDSQVTMMFWYRQQPGQSLTLIATANQGSEATYESGFVIDKFPISRPNLTFSTLTVSNMSPEDSSIYLCSVQSPETGANVLTFGAGSRLTVL.

V gene TRBV2 combines with J gene TRBJ1-2; the match to TRBD1 covers 7 bases. Per the germline V gene, CDR1 is SNHLY and CDR2 is FYNNEI. Losses at the gene ends were 3 bases for V and 6 bases for J; bases not matched to a gene: 10. The length of the CDR3 is 15 residues. CDR3 loop: CASSDDHSTGNGYTF. The DNA of the CDR3 is TGTGCCAGCAGTGATGACCACTCGACAGGGAATGGCTACACCTTC.

The chain has TRBV7-9 and TRBJ2-5, with D unclear. This CDR3 region has 15 residues. From germline, CDR1 is SEHNR and CDR2 FQNEAQ (reference sequence). V lost 4 bases and J 2 bases, leaving 14 bases between the germline ends. The CDR3 reads CASSSVGQTQETQYF. CDR3 DNA: TGTGCCAGCAGCTCCGTCGGCCAAACTCAAGAGACCCAGTACTTC.

This sequence joins TRBV10-3 and TRBJ1-6, with a possible D match to TRBD1 (5 bases). CDR3 length: 17 amino acids. Germline assignment: CDR1 ENHRY and CDR2 SYGVKD. V was clipped by 3 bases and J by 7 bases, with 19 bases between them. As DNA, the CDR3 is TGTGCCATCAGTGATTTGAGTGGGGGGACGGGGAATTCACCCCTCCACTTT. Protein sequence: CAISDLSGGTGNSPLHF.

This clone was observed a few times. The rearrangement uses TRBV11-2 and TRBJ1-5; 9 bases align to TRBD1. This CDR3 region has 15 residues. Looked up from germline, CDR1 is SGHAT and CDR2 is FQNNGV. The J segment lost 2 bases and the V segment lost 5 bases, leaving 4 bases of the junction unmatched. CDR3 nucleotide sequence: TGTGCCAGCAGCCTTACAGGGGGCGGCAATCAGCCCCAGCATTTT. This encodes CASSLTGGGNQPQHF.

The genes are TRBV4-3 and TRBJ2-1; 12 bases fit TRBD2. CDR3 length equals 18 residues. Germline CDR1 and CDR2: LGHNA and YSLEER. V dropped 1 base and J dropped 6; count of bases not matched to a gene: 10. CDR3 sequence reads: CASSQGASGGAKSNEQFF. CDR3 sequence (DNA): TGCGCCAGCAGCCAAGGGGCTAGCGGGGGGGCAAAAAGCAATGAGCAGTTCTTC.

The chain couples TRBV29-1 to TRBJ1-2, with a weak D call TRBD1 (6 bases). CDR3 size: 14 residues. From germline, CDR1 is SQVTM and CDR2 ANQGSEA. Trimming shortened V by 3 bases and J by 3 bases, and 14 bases separated the two germline ends. The CDR3 DNA reads TGCAGCGTTGAGGGGGCAGGGGAATACTATGGCTACACCTTC. Residues: CSVEGAGEYYGYTF.

The V and J genes are TRBV10-1 and TRBJ2-5; TRBD2 might be the D (7 bases). The V end lost 2 bases, the J end lost 4 bases, and 11 bases lay between the germline ends. Germline V gene lookup returns CDR1 WNHNN and CDR2 SYGVQD (reference sequence). This CDR3 has 14 amino acids. CDR3 protein: CASSEGGAGETQYF. The CDR3 nucleotides read TGCGCCAGCAGTGAGGGGGGGGCCGGAGAGACCCAGTACTTC.

As to this clone: Other DNA sequences within the sample encode an identical CDR3. The chain carries TRBV6-4 and TRBJ2-1; a weak D match, TRBD2 (6 bases). The CDR3 length is 15 residues. The germline V and J ends were trimmed by 2 bases and 2 bases, with 10 bases remaining between them. The germline CDR1 and CDR2 sequences are MRHNA and SNTAGT. For the CDR3, the DNA is TGTGCCAGCAGTGACGAGCGGGCCCCCTACAATGAGCAGTTCTTC. Its translation is CASSDERAPYNEQFF.